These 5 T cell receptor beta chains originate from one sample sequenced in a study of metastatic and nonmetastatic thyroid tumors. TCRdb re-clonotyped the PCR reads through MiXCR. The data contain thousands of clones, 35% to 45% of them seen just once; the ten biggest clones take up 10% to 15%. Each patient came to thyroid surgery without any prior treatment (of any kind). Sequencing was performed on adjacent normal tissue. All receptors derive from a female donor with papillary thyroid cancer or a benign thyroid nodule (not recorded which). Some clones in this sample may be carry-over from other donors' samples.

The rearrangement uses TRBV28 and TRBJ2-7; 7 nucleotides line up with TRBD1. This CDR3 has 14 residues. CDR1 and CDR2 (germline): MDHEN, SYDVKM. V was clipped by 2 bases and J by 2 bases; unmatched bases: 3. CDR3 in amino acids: CASSLTGAPYEQYF. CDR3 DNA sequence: TGTGCCAGCAGTTTAACAGGGGCCCCCTACGAGCAGTACTTC.

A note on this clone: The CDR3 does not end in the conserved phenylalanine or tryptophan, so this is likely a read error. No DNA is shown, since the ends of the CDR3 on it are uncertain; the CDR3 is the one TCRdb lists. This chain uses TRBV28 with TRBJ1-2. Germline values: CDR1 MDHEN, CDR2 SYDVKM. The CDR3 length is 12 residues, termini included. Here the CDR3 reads CASRDWTYGYRY.

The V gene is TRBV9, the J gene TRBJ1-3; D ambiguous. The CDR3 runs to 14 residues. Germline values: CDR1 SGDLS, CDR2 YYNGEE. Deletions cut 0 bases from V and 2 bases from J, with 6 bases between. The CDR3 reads CASSVDWAGNTIYF. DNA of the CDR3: TGTGCCAGCAGCGTAGATTGGGCTGGAAACACCATATATTTT.

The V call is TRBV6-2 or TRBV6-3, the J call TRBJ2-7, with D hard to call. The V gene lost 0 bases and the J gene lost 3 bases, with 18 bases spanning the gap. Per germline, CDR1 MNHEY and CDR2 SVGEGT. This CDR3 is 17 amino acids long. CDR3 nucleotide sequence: TGTGCCAGCAGTTACTCCGTGAACTACCCGGAGAGCTACGAGCAGTACTTC. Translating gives CASSYSVNYPESYEQYF.

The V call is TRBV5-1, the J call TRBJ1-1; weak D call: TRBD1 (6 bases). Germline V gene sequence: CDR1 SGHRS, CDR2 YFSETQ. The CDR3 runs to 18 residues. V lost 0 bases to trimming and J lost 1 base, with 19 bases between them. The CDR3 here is CASSLATGPTLTNTEAFF. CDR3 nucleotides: TGCGCCAGCAGCTTGGCAACAGGGCCTACCCTAACGAACACTGAAGCTTTCTTT.